These 15 T cell receptor beta chains share one sample of origin, sequenced in a study of T cell changes during pregnancy in multiple sclerosis. Generated by immunoSEQ multiplex PCR, the TCRdb table keeps only in-frame clones and is missing some. The top ten hold under 1.3% of the sample, which has fewer than 90,000 clones, around 93% seen once. The material sequenced was peripheral blood, taken in the first trimester of pregnancy. These receptors were obtained from a female donor with multiple sclerosis, enrolled in a pregnancy study.

This clone was picked up a small number of times. The chain employs TRBV19 and TRBJ1-2, with D possibly being TRBD1 (5 bases). The CDR3 is 11 residues long. V lost 3 bases and J 8 bases, leaving 7 bases between the germline ends. Germline V gene data show CDR1 as LNHDA and CDR2 as SQIVND (reference sequence). The CDR3 spells CASSIGAGYTF. In DNA, the CDR3 is TGTGCCAGTAGTATTGGGGCCGGCTACACCTTC.

This chain uses TRBV19 with TRBJ2-2; the D gene is possibly TRBD2 (5 bases). V shed 6 bases and J shed 6 bases, with 14 bases lying between them. The CDR3 has 14 residues. Germline-derived CDR1 and CDR2 are LNHDA and SQIVND (reference sequence). CDR3 in amino acids: CASSQFPGSGELFF. CDR3 nucleotide sequence: TGTGCCAGTAGCCAATTCCCGGGGTCCGGGGAGCTGTTTTTT.

V usage is TRBV28 and J usage is TRBJ2-5; 12 bases line up with TRBD2. This CDR3 spans 16 amino acids. V was pared by 2 bases and J by 2 bases, with 3 bases of the junction left unmatched. Germline-derived CDR1 and CDR2 are MDHEN and SYDVKM. The chain's CDR3 is CASSLPTSGGQETQYF. The CDR3 DNA reads as TGTGCCAGCAGTTTACCGACTAGCGGGGGACAAGAGACCCAGTACTTC.

This rearrangement joins TRBV5-1 to TRBJ2-3, with 7 bases identical to TRBD2. Per the germline V gene, CDR1 is SGHRS and CDR2 is YFSETQ. The CDR3 is 14 amino acids. V shed 4 bases and J 4 bases; nucleotides not matched to a gene: 6. CDR3 protein: CASSQGGNSDTQYF. The CDR3 nucleotides are TGCGCCAGCAGCCAGGGAGGGAACTCAGATACGCAGTATTTT.

The chain couples TRBV7-9 to TRBJ2-3; 12 positions match TRBD2. The CDR3 length is 19 residues. Germline CDR1 SEHNR, CDR2 FQNEAQ (reference sequence). V gave up 5 bases and J gave up 5 bases; unmatched junction bases: 17. DNA of the CDR3: TGTGCCAGCAGCCGAGGGGTTCGGTGGCTAGCGGGGGGGCAAGATACGCAGTATTTT. Translation gives CASSRGVRWLAGGQDTQYF.

V and J are TRBV6-1 and TRBJ1-5; perhaps TRBD1 as D (5 bases). CDR1 MNHNS and CDR2 SASEGT come from the germline V gene. Trimming removed 2 bases at V and 9 bases at J, with 8 bases between. The CDR3 spans 12 residues. The DNA for the CDR3 is TGTGCCAGCAGTGAATGGGGCGGGCCCCAGCATTTT. Translation: CASSEWGGPQHF.

The chain joins TRBV4-1 to TRBJ1-1, with 10 bases aligning to TRBD1. From germline, CDR1 is MGHRA and CDR2 YSYEKL. The CDR3 contains 16 residues. V trimming: 4 bases; J trimming: 5 bases; junction bases outside the gene matches: 10. CDR3 loop: CASSRADRGLYTEAFF. In nucleotides, the CDR3 is TGCGCCAGCAGCCGAGCTGACAGGGGGCTGTATACTGAAGCTTTCTTT.

The chain joins TRBV7-7 to TRBJ2-3, with D perhaps TRBD1 (5 bases). V was pared by 1 base and J by 0 bases, with 5 bases between. The CDR3 runs to 14 residues. CDR1 and CDR2 (germline): SSHAT, FNYEAQ (reference sequence). Here the CDR3 DNA reads TGTGCCAGCAGCTTAGACAGGAGCACAGATACGCAGTATTTT. Translation: CASSLDRSTDTQYF.

The genes are TRBV27 and TRBJ1-5; D possibly corresponds to TRBD1 (6 bases). The CDR3 sequence is 16 residues long. The V end was cut by 5 bases, the J end by 1 base, with 15 bases between. Per germline, CDR1 MNHEY and CDR2 SMNVEV (reference sequence). In nucleotides, the CDR3 is TGTGCCAGCAGTCCCCGGGGGGGGGCAAGCAATCAGCCCCAGCATTTT. It specifies CASSPRGGASNQPQHF.

The chain carries TRBV27 and TRBJ2-3, with 7 positions matching TRBD2. This CDR3 has 15 residues. The J segment lost 3 bases and the V segment lost 3 bases, leaving 6 bases of the junction unmatched. CDR1 and CDR2 from the germline V gene are MNHEY and SMNVEV (reference sequence). Here the CDR3 DNA reads TGTGCCAGCAGTTTGGCGGGACTAATAACAGATACGCAGTATTTT. Translated: CASSLAGLITDTQYF.

On this clone itself: In the same sample, other DNA sequences code for this CDR3. The chain joins TRBV29-1 to TRBJ2-2; 8 bases fit TRBD2. This CDR3 region has 14 residues. Germline assignment: CDR1 SQVTM and CDR2 ANQGSEA. The J segment lost 6 bases and the V segment lost 3 bases, leaving 6 bases of the junction unmatched. DNA for the CDR3: TGCAGCGTTGATTCCGGGAGGGCCGCCGGGGAGCTGTTTTTT. Encoded protein: CSVDSGRAAGELFF.

The chain joins TRBV9 to TRBJ1-2; maybe TRBD1 (5 bases). CDR3 size: 13 residues. Trimming stripped 7 bases from V and 2 bases from J, with 12 bases between. Germline V lookup: CDR1 SGDLS, CDR2 YYNGEE. CDR3 coding DNA: TGTGCCAGCGGGGGAGGCGCCAACTATGGCTACACCTTC. Its protein is CASGGGANYGYTF.

This clone was seen just once. The chain combines TRBV5-8 with TRBJ1-1; no firm D call. This CDR3 is 13 amino acids long. CDR1 is SGHTS, CDR2 YDEGEE, per germline. The germline V and J ends were trimmed by 2 bases and 0 bases, with 5 bases remaining between them. CDR3 bases: TGTGCCAGCAGCTTATTCGTGAACACTGAAGCTTTCTTT. Protein product: CASSLFVNTEAFF.

This chain connects TRBV15 to TRBJ2-1, with D tentatively TRBD1 (5 bases). This CDR3 has 16 amino acids. The germline gives CDR1 LNHNV, CDR2 YYDKDF (reference sequence). The V gene lost 3 bases and the J gene lost 6 bases, with 18 bases spanning the gap. CDR3 nucleotide sequence: TGTGCCACCAGCAGGGGTGGAAGGGCAAGGGGCAATGAGCAGTTCTTC. This translates into CATSRGGRARGNEQFF.

The V call is TRBV18, the J call TRBJ1-4, with no clear D. V was cut by 6 bases and J by 0 bases, with 11 bases left in between. The CDR3 is made up of 15 amino acids. Germline-derived CDR1 and CDR2 are KGHSH and LQKENI. CDR3 in amino acids: CASSTTPATNEKLFF. CDR3 sequence (DNA): TGTGCCAGCTCCACCACGCCAGCAACTAATGAAAAACTGTTTTTT.